This T cell receptor beta chain was recorded in a study of radiotherapy plus CTLA-4 blockade in lung cancer. Study at large: Objective responses were seen in about a sixth of patients, disease control in approximately 29%. Broader study findings: Clones of tumor-derived TCRs expanded in blood after radiotherapy plus ipilimumab.

Using immunoSEQ multiplex PCR, the repertoire was profiled, and TCRdb retains in-frame clones only, with some absent. Found here are about 51,000 clones, 79% of them singletons; the top ten hold 6.5% to 10%. Patients in the study, people with chemo-refractory metastatic non-small-cell lung cancer, received focal radiation plus ipilimumab CTLA-4 blockade. As regards this clone: Its target is not known.

This specimen consisted of peripheral blood, obtained from a patient treated with radiotherapy plus ipilimumab. The clonotype originates from a human donor with non-small cell lung cancer who had a complete response to radiotherapy plus ipilimumab.

The CDR3 protein is CAWSKRTAEGYTF. CDR3 nucleotides: TGTGCCTGGAGTAAGCGGACAGCCGAAGGCTACACCTTC. The chain recombines TRBV30 with TRBJ1-2; possible D gene TRBD1, 6 bases. The V end was cut by 2 bases, the J end by 8 bases, with 15 bases between. Germline V CDR1 and CDR2: GTSNPN, SVGIG (reference sequence). The CDR3 sequence is 13 residues long.